This is a list of T cell receptor beta chains from one sample in a study of blood T cell repertoires in COVID-19. The assay was immunoSEQ multiplex PCR, and TCRdb's table has in-frame clones only and misses some. The sample lists about 250,000 clones; roughly 87% were seen once. Source material: PBMCs or T cells enriched from blood (not recorded which). These receptors came from a woman aged 25 to 39 with acute COVID-19. Each CDR3 is given with its conserved first and last residue. Fields, in order: D gene, clone size, CDR3 length, J gene, V gene, CDR3 protein, CDR3 DNA. The D gene is left open where the match is weak. The size of a clone is reported for some rows only, either as once, few or many, or as a class for expanded clones.

>TRBD1|-|13|TRBJ2-3|TRBV5-6
CASRDRYGDTQYF
TGTGCCAGCCGGGACAGGTATGGAGATACGCAGTATTTT
>-|few|14|TRBJ2-7|TRBV27
CASRTSFGGPGQYF
TGTGCCAGCAGGACTTCGTTCGGAGGCCCCGGGCAGTACTTC
>-|-|13|TRBJ2-1|TRBV3-1/TRBV3-2
CASSQIGYNEQFF
TGTGCCAGCAGCCAGATCGGCTACAATGAGCAGTTCTTC
>-|-|13|TRBJ1-1|TRBV19
CASSPAGGTEAFF
TGTGCCAGTAGTCCTGCGGGGGGAACTGAAGCTTTCTTT
>TRBD1|-|15|TRBJ1-5|TRBV5-1
CASSLQGAPHQPQHF
TGCGCCAGCAGCTTACAGGGGGCGCCCCATCAGCCCCAGCATTTT
>-|-|13|TRBJ2-5|TRBV5-1
CASSLGAGETQYF
TGCGCCAGCAGCTTGGGCGCGGGGGAGACCCAGTACTTC
>TRBD2|-|16|TRBJ2-2|TRBV11-3
CASSPRGGTNTGELFF
TGTGCCAGCAGCCCCCGGGGGGGGACGAACACCGGGGAGCTGTTTTTT
>-|-|16|TRBJ2-1|TRBV5-1
CASSTQGVRSYNEQFF
TGCGCCAGCAGCACCCAAGGGGTCCGCTCCTACAATGAGCAGTTCTTC
>TRBD1|-|14|TRBJ1-5|TRBV19
CASSMTGADQPQHF
TGTGCCAGTAGTATGACAGGGGCGGATCAGCCCCAGCATTTT
>TRBD1|-|13|TRBJ1-1|TRBV12-3/TRBV12-4
CASSIDRGTEAFF
TGTGCCAGCAGTATCGACAGGGGGACTGAAGCTTTCTTT
>-|few|15|TRBJ1-3|TRBV7-9
CASSLPRRLGNTIYF
TGTGCCAGCAGCCTCCCTCGGAGGTTAGGAAACACCATATATTTT
>TRBD1|-|14|TRBJ2-7|TRBV4-1
CASSQRTGPYEQYF
TGCGCCAGCAGCCAGAGGACAGGACCCTACGAGCAGTACTTC
>-|-|16|TRBJ2-7|TRBV27
CASSLRLSLEAYEQYF
TGTGCCAGCAGTCTTCGACTCTCCTTAGAGGCCTACGAGCAGTACTTC
>TRBD1|-|15|TRBJ2-7|TRBV19
CASSDGQGSTYEQYF
TGTGCCAGTAGTGACGGACAGGGGAGTACCTACGAGCAGTACTTC
>TRBD1|-|15|TRBJ2-7|TRBV5-4
CASRNFGTGSYEQYF
TGTGCCAGCAGAAATTTCGGGACAGGGTCCTACGAGCAGTACTTC
>-|-|13|TRBJ2-1|TRBV7-9
CASSFGQPNEQFF
TGTGCCAGCAGCTTTGGGCAGCCGAATGAGCAGTTCTTC
>TRBD1|-|14|TRBJ1-1|TRBV5-1
CASSGQGVGTEAFF
TGCGCCAGCAGTGGACAGGGGGTTGGGACTGAAGCTTTCTTT
>-|-|14|TRBJ2-1|TRBV18
CASSPLEGVNEQFF
TGTGCCAGCTCACCACTGGAAGGGGTCAATGAGCAGTTCTTC
>-|-|15|TRBJ2-1|TRBV18
CASSPLSRAYNEQFF
TGTGCCAGCTCACCATTGTCGAGAGCATACAATGAGCAGTTCTTC
>-|-|15|TRBJ2-5|TRBV6-2/TRBV6-3
CASSYSQDFSQTQYF
TGTGCCAGCAGTTACTCGCAGGACTTCAGCCAGACCCAGTACTTC
>TRBD2|-|17|TRBJ2-1|TRBV7-2
CASSYSSGGAGYNEQFF
TGTGCCAGCAGCTATTCTAGCGGGGGGGCAGGGTACAATGAGCAGTTCTTC
>-|-|16|TRBJ1-2|TRBV11-2
CASSLDITWGVHGYTF
TGTGCCAGCAGCTTAGATATTACGTGGGGAGTCCATGGCTACACCTTC
>TRBD1|few|16|TRBJ2-1|TRBV3-1/TRBV3-2
CASSQGRTGTYNEQFF
TGTGCCAGCAGCCAAGGAAGGACAGGGACCTACAATGAGCAGTTCTTC
>-|-|15|TRBJ2-1|TRBV13
CASSLRGVTYNEQFF
TGTGCCAGCAGCTTACGGGGAGTCACGTACAATGAGCAGTTCTTC
>-|-|17|TRBJ2-1|TRBV3-1/TRBV3-2
CASSQLSPSSSYNEQFF
TGTGCCAGCAGCCAACTAAGTCCTAGTAGCTCCTACAATGAGCAGTTCTTC
>TRBD1|-|14|TRBJ1-2|TRBV5-1
CASSSGQDNYGYTF
TGCGCCAGCAGCTCCGGACAGGATAACTATGGCTACACCTTC
>TRBD1|-|15|TRBJ1-2|TRBV19
CASSLGTGGDSGYTF
TGTGCCAGTAGTCTGGGGACAGGGGGCGACTCTGGCTACACCTTC
>-|-|14|TRBJ2-3|TRBV29-1
CSVDDIRSTDTQYF
TGCAGCGTTGATGACATCCGGAGCACAGATACGCAGTATTTT
>TRBD1|-|14|TRBJ1-4|TRBV10-3
CAISVGGQGEKLFF
TGTGCCATCAGCGTGGGGGGACAGGGTGAAAAACTGTTTTTT
>-|once|14|TRBJ1-2|TRBV5-6
CASRREGIGYGYTF
TGTGCCAGCAGGAGGGAGGGGATTGGCTATGGCTACACCTTC
>-|-|15|TRBJ1-1|TRBV13
CASSLAGSLNTEAFF
TGTGCCAGCAGCTTAGCAGGGTCCCTGAACACTGAAGCTTTCTTT
>TRBD1|-|15|TRBJ1-1|TRBV25-1
CASSAEGQGNTEAFF
TGTGCCAGCAGCGCGGAGGGACAGGGGAACACTGAAGCTTTCTTT
>-|-|15|TRBJ1-1|TRBV14
CASSQFGAQNTEAFF
TGTGCCAGCAGCCAATTTGGGGCTCAGAACACTGAAGCTTTCTTT
>-|-|14|TRBJ1-1|TRBV7-9
CASSFPGMNTEAFF
TGTGCCAGCAGCTTTCCGGGGATGAACACTGAAGCTTTCTTT
>-|-|16|TRBJ1-5|TRBV7-6
CASSQYPRGAHQPQHF
TGTGCCAGCAGCCAATACCCCCGGGGGGCACATCAGCCCCAGCATTTT
>-|few|15|TRBJ1-5|TRBV7-8
CASSLARWGYQPQHF
TGTGCCAGCAGCTTAGCGCGATGGGGCTATCAACCCCAGCATTTT
>TRBD1|-|13|TRBJ1-5|TRBV4-1
CATRTGIGQPQHF
TGCGCCACGAGGACAGGGATCGGTCAGCCCCAGCATTTT
>-|-|13|TRBJ2-7|TRBV7-2
CASSLGPGVLQYF
TGTGCCAGCAGCTTAGGCCCCGGGGTTCTTCAGTACTTC
>TRBD2|-|17|TRBJ2-4|TRBV7-9
CASSVHPSGGAKNIQYF
TGTGCCAGCAGCGTACATCCTAGCGGGGGAGCCAAAAACATTCAGTACTTC
>TRBD1|few|13|TRBJ1-2|TRBV6-5
CASRRTGLIGYTF
TGTGCCAGCAGAAGGACAGGGCTAATTGGCTACACCTTC
>-|-|15|TRBJ1-1|TRBV11-1
CASSPEGAVNTEAFF
TGTGCCAGCAGCCCGGAAGGGGCCGTGAACACTGAAGCTTTCTTT
>-|-|15|TRBJ1-2|TRBV7-9
CASSSDTTGFYGYTF
TGTGCCAGCAGCTCAGACACGACCGGATTTTATGGCTACACCTTC
>TRBD1|-|15|TRBJ1-2|TRBV5-1
CASSLDGQGEIGYTF
TGCGCCAGCAGCCTGGACGGACAGGGAGAAATTGGCTACACCTTC
>TRBD1|-|14|TRBJ1-5|TRBV7-8
CASSLVEGAKPQHF
TGTGCCAGCAGCTTAGTAGAGGGGGCAAAGCCCCAGCATTTT
>-|-|14|TRBJ2-5|TRBV2
CASTRRDTQETQYF
TGTGCCAGCACCCGACGGGACACTCAAGAGACCCAGTACTTC
>TRBD2|once|15|TRBJ2-5|TRBV5-1
CASSPRLGGEETQYF
TGCGCCAGCAGCCCGCGCCTGGGGGGGGAAGAGACCCAGTACTTC
>TRBD2|-|13|TRBJ2-1|TRBV7-2
CASSWGTNNEQFF
TGTGCCAGCAGCTGGGGGACTAACAATGAGCAGTTCTTC
>TRBD1|-|14|TRBJ2-5|TRBV5-1
CASSLQGAEETQYF
TGCGCCAGCAGCCTACAGGGGGCAGAAGAGACCCAGTACTTC
>TRBD1|-|17|TRBJ1-4|TRBV5-1
CASSLGDRGFSDEKLFF
TGCGCCAGCAGCTTGGGGGACAGGGGGTTTTCAGATGAAAAACTGTTTTTT
>-|-|14|TRBJ2-7|TRBV30
CAWSVRATLAEQYF
TGTGCCTGGAGTGTACGGGCTACCCTAGCCGAGCAGTACTTC
>-|-|15|TRBJ1-1|TRBV11-2
CASSRPAGFIAEAFF
TGTGCCAGCAGTCGTCCTGCGGGGTTTATCGCTGAAGCTTTCTTT
>-|once|14|TRBJ1-3|TRBV19
CASKAGHSGNTIYF
TGTGCCAGTAAGGCAGGCCACTCTGGAAACACCATATATTTT
>TRBD1|-|14|TRBJ2-1|TRBV15
CATGFRDRGREQFF
TGTGCCACCGGATTCCGGGACAGGGGGCGTGAGCAGTTCTTC
>-|-|13|TRBJ1-4|TRBV4-1
CASSQGGREKLFF
TGCGCCAGCAGCCAAGGAGGTAGAGAAAAACTGTTTTTT
>TRBD1|once|18|TRBJ1-2|TRBV7-6
CASSLTGTGDVTNYGYTF
TGTGCCAGCAGCTTGACCGGGACAGGGGATGTAACTAACTATGGCTACACCTTC
>-|-|11|TRBJ2-5|TRBV5-1
CASRSVETQYF
TGCGCCAGCAGATCGGTAGAGACCCAGTACTTC
>TRBD1|-|14|TRBJ1-5|TRBV5-1
CASSPDRSDQPQHF
TGCGCCAGCAGCCCGGACAGGTCGGATCAGCCCCAGCATTTT